This TCR beta chain stems from a study of OX40 agonist ivuxolimab in advanced cancers. On this clone: Other DNA sequences in the sample encode the same CDR3.

Generated by immunoSEQ multiplex PCR, the TCRdb table keeps only in-frame clones and is missing some. The sample has 25,000 to 30,000 clones; more than 60% are singletons. In germline, CDR1 is SNHLY, CDR2 FYNNEI. The CDR3 totals 16 residues. J gave up 5 bases and V 2 bases, and 10 bases lay outside the gene matches. This receptor was obtained from an adult with an advanced solid tumor such as melanoma, head and neck, liver or kidney cancer. Material: CD4+ or CD8+ T cells sorted from blood, obtained in a trial of the OX40 agonist ivuxolimab. The genes are TRBV2 and TRBJ2-7; TRBD2 agrees at 9 bases. The CDR3 coding sequence is TGTGCCAGCAGTGAATCTTCTAGCGGGGTGGTGGACGAGCAGTACTTC. Protein product: CASSESSSGVVDEQYF. Full variable domain (remainder filled in from reference TRBV2 and TRBJ2-7): EPEVTQTPSHQVTQMGQEVILRCVPISNHLYFYWYRQILGQKVEFLVSFYNNEISEKSEIFDDQFSVERPDGSNFTLKIRSTKLEDSAMYFCASSESSSGVVDEQYFGPGTRLTVT.